These T cell receptor beta chains were read from a single sample in a study of blood T cell repertoires in COVID-19. Some clones are missing from TCRdb's copy, which holds only in-frame ones; the method was immunoSEQ multiplex PCR. This table holds fewer than 350,000 clones, approximately 87% found once. Sequencing used peripheral blood. The origin of the receptors is a woman younger than 45 with COVID-19, enrolled during active disease. The CDR3 runs from the conserved cysteine through the conserved F or W.

j_call: TRBJ2-7
v_call: TRBV3-1/TRBV3-2
cdr3_aa: CASRLAGGNEQYF

j_call: TRBJ2-1
v_call: TRBV29-1
cdr3_aa: CSVDGTTSYNEQFF

j_call: TRBJ2-1
v_call: TRBV4-2
cdr3_aa: CASSLAGGNNEQFF

j_call: TRBJ2-7
v_call: TRBV6-2/TRBV6-3
cdr3_aa: CASSSLDRGPPYEQYF

j_call: TRBJ2-3
v_call: TRBV19
cdr3_aa: CASSPVLAGGTDTQYF

j_call: TRBJ2-7
v_call: TRBV5-1
cdr3_aa: CASGQGLGSYEQYF

j_call: TRBJ1-2
v_call: TRBV5-6
cdr3_aa: CASSFPTDGYTF

j_call: TRBJ1-2
v_call: TRBV5-8
cdr3_aa: CASEERKQRRYGYTF

j_call: TRBJ1-6
v_call: TRBV18
cdr3_aa: CASSGGRGSSPLHF

j_call: TRBJ2-5
v_call: TRBV18
cdr3_aa: CASSTGETQYF

j_call: TRBJ1-1
v_call: TRBV18
cdr3_aa: CASSPRQGAPNTEAFF

j_call: TRBJ1-5
v_call: TRBV18
cdr3_aa: CASSDRAYSNQPQHF

j_call: TRBJ1-1
v_call: TRBV10-3
cdr3_aa: CAISDLNQGLGGEAFF

j_call: TRBJ1-2
v_call: TRBV5-1
cdr3_aa: CASSPVGQSGGYTF

j_call: TRBJ2-7
v_call: TRBV6-1
cdr3_aa: CASSETGGVAYEQYF